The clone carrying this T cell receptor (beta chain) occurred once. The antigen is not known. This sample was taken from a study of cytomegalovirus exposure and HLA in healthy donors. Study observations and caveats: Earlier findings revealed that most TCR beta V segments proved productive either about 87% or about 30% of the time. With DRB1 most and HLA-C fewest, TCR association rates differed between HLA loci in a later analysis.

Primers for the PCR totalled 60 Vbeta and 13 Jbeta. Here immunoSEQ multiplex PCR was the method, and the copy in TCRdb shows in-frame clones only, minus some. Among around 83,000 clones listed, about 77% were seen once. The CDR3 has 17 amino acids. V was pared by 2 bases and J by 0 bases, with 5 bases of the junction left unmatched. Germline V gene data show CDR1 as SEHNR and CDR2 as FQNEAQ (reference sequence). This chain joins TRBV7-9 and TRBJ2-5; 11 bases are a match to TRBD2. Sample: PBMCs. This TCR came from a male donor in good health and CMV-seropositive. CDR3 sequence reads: CASSLRGTSGDQETQYF. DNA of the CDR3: TGTGCCAGCAGCTTAAGGGGGACTAGCGGAGACCAAGAGACCCAGTACTTC.